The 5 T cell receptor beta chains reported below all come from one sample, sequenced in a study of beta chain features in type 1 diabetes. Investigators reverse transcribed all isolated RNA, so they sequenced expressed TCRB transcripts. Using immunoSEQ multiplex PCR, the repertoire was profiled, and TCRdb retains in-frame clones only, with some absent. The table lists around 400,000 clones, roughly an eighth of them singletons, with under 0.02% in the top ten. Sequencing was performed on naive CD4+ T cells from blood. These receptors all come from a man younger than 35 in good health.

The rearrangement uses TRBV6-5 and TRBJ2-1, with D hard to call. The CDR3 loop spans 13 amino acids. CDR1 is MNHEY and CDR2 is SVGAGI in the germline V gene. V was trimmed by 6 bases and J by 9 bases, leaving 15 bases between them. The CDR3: CASSPKSSVEQFF. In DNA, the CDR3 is TGTGCCAGCAGCCCCAAATCGTCGGTTGAGCAGTTCTTC.

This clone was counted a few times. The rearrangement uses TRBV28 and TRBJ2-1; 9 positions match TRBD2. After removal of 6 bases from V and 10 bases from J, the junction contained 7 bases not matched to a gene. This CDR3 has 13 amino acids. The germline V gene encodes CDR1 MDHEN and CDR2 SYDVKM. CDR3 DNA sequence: TGTGCCAGCAGAATTAGCGGGAGAAGGGAGCAGTTCTTC. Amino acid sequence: CASRISGRREQFF.

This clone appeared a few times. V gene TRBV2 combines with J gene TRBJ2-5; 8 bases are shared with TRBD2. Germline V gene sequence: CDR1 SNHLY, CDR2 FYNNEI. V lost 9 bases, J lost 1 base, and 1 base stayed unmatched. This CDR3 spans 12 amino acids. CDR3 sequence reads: CARGLVQETQYF. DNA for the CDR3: TGTGCCAGGGGACTAGTCCAAGAGACCCAGTACTTC.

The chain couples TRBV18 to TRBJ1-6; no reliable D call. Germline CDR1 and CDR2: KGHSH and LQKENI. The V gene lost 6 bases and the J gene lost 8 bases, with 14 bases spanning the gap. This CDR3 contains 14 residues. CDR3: CASSLGGPDSPLHF. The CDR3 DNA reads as TGTGCCAGCTCCCTGGGAGGACCAGATTCACCCCTCCACTTT.

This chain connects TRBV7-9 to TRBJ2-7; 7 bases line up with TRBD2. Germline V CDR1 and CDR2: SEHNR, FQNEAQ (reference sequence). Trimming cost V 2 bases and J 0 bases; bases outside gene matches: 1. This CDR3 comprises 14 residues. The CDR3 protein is CASSLLAASYEQYF. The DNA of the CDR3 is TGTGCCAGCAGCTTACTAGCGGCCTCCTACGAGCAGTACTTC.